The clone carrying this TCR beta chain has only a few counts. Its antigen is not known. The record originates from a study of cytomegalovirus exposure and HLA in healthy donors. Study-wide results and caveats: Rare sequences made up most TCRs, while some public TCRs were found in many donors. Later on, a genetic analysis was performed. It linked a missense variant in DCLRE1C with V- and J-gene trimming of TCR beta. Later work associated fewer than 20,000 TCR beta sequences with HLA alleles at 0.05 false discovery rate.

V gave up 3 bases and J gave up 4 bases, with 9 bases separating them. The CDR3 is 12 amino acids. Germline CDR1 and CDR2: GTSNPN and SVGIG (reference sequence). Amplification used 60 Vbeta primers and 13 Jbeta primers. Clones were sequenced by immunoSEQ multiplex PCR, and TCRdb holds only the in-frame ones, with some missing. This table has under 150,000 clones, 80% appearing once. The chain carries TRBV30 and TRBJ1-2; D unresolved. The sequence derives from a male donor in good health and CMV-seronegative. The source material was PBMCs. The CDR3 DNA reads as TGTGCCTGGAGAACATCTCTCTATGGCTACACCTTC. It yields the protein CAWRTSLYGYTF.